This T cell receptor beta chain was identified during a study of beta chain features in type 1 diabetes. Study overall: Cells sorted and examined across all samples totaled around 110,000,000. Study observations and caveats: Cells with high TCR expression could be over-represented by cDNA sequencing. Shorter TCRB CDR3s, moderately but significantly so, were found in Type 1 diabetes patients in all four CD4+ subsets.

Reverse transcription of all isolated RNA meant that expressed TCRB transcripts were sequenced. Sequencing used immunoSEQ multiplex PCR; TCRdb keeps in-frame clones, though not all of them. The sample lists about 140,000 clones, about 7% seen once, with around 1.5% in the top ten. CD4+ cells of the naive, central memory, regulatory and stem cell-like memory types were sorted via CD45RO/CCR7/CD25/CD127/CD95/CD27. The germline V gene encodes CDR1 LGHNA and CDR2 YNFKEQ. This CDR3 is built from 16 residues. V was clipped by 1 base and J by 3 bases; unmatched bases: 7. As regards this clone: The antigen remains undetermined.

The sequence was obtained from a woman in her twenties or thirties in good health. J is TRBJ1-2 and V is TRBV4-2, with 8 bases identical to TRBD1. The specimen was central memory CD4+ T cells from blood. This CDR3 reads CASSQVSAGGDYGYTF. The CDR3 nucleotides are TGTGCCAGCAGCCAAGTCTCAGCAGGGGGCGACTATGGCTACACCTTC.